The 31 T cell receptor beta chains below come from one sample, sequenced in a study of cytomegalovirus exposure and HLA in healthy donors. Primers included in the PCR were 60 Vbeta and 13 Jbeta primers. Sequencing was performed with immunoSEQ multiplex PCR; in TCRdb, only in-frame clones are kept and a portion is missing. The sample records over 150,000 clones, 77% being singletons. Input material: PBMCs. The receptors originated from a man between 25 and 39 years old in good health and CMV-seropositive.

On this clone itself: Different DNA sequences within this sample yield the same CDR3. V is TRBV5-1 and J is TRBJ2-7; 8 bases map to TRBD1. Trimming removed 1 base from V and 2 bases from J; junction bases left unmatched: 2. The CDR3 runs to 14 residues. Germline-derived CDR1 and CDR2 are SGHRS and YFSETQ. Here the CDR3 DNA reads TGCGCCAGCAGCTTGAGACAGGGGACCTACGAGCAGTACTTC. Translating gives CASSLRQGTYEQYF.

V is TRBV5-4 and J is TRBJ2-1; 11 bases align to TRBD2. Germline values: CDR1 SGHNT, CDR2 YYREEE (reference sequence). CDR3 length equals 14 residues. The junction had 7 bases not matched to a gene; V was cut back by 2 bases and J by 12 bases. CDR3 in amino acids: CASSLTSGGQGQFF. The CDR3 DNA reads TGTGCCAGCAGCTTAACTAGCGGGGGCCAGGGGCAGTTCTTC.

This clone was detected only a few times. The rearrangement joins TRBV5-1 to TRBJ1-5, with D unresolved. Between the trimmed V and J ends, which lost 1 base and 0 bases, there was a span of 11 bases. The germline V gene encodes CDR1 SGHRS and CDR2 YFSETQ. This CDR3 spans 16 amino acids. For the CDR3, the DNA is TGCGCCAGCAGCTTGAATTTTAGAGATAGCAATCAGCCCCAGCATTTT. This encodes CASSLNFRDSNQPQHF.

The CDR3 sequence is CASSSTQPLNTEAFF. DNA for the CDR3: TGTGCCAGTAGTTCAACACAGCCGTTGAACACTGAAGCTTTCTTT. The V and J genes are TRBV19 and TRBJ1-1, with D uncertain. The CDR3 is 15 amino acids. V shed 5 bases and J shed 0 bases, with 13 bases lying between them. CDR1 and CDR2 (germline): LNHDA, SQIVND (reference sequence).

The chain has TRBV7-3 and TRBJ2-1; 9 nucleotides match TRBD2. Germline CDR1 and CDR2: SGHTA and FQGTGA. This CDR3 is 16 amino acids long. J lost 9 bases, V lost 2 bases, and 11 bases had no gene match. CDR3 nucleotide sequence: TGTGCCAGCAGCTTATTCTCATTCGGCGGGGGGGCTGAGCAGTTCTTC. This sequence encodes CASSLFSFGGGAEQFF.

The V call is TRBV29-1, the J call TRBJ1-6; the D is unclear. Germline V gene data show CDR1 as SQVTM and CDR2 as ANQGSEA. V was trimmed by 4 bases and J by 6 bases, leaving 10 bases between them. The length of the CDR3 is 13 residues. CDR3 region: CSVGEGSNSPLHF. The CDR3 DNA sequence: TGCAGCGTTGGGGAGGGTTCTAATTCACCCCTCCACTTT.

This chain joins TRBV4-1 and TRBJ2-5; 9 bases map to TRBD2. This CDR3 is built from 16 residues. V lost 1 base and J lost 5; bases outside the gene matches: 8. The germline CDR1 and CDR2 sequences are MGHRA and YSYEKL. CDR3 sequence: CASSQGASGGRETQYF. In DNA form, the CDR3 reads TGCGCCAGCAGCCAAGGGGCCAGCGGGGGGAGGGAGACCCAGTACTTC.

V gene TRBV19 combines with J gene TRBJ2-7; TRBD1 matches at 7 bases. This CDR3 has 12 amino acids. CDR1 and CDR2 from the germline V gene are LNHDA and SQIVND (reference sequence). The junction had 4 bases not matched to a gene; V was cut back by 8 bases and J by 3 bases. The CDR3 protein is CASLDRDYEQYF. CDR3 in DNA: TGTGCCAGTCTCGACAGGGACTACGAGCAGTACTTC.

J is TRBJ2-1 and V is TRBV30; D remains ambiguous. Germline-derived CDR1 and CDR2 are GTSNPN and SVGIG (reference sequence). The CDR3 length is 12 residues. V gave up 3 bases and J gave up 9 bases, with 12 bases separating them. This CDR3 reads CAWSQQSTEQFF. The CDR3, as DNA: TGTGCCTGGAGCCAACAGTCTACTGAGCAGTTCTTC.

The genes are TRBV11-2 and TRBJ1-4, with 7 nucleotides matching TRBD1. V trimming: 4 bases; J trimming: 6 bases; junction bases outside the gene matches: 5. Germline lookup yields CDR1 SGHAT and CDR2 FQNNGV. This CDR3 comprises 14 residues. The CDR3 sequence is CASSSQGSHEKLFF. CDR3 nucleotide sequence: TGTGCCAGCAGCTCACAGGGGAGTCATGAAAAACTGTTTTTT.

The V and J genes are TRBV4-1 and TRBJ2-4; D may be TRBD1 (6 bases). V shed 2 bases and J shed 0 bases, with 17 bases lying between them. The CDR3 runs to 18 residues. Germline V lookup: CDR1 MGHRA, CDR2 YSYEKL. This chain's CDR3 is CASSQPARDIGAKNIQYF. Here the CDR3 DNA reads TGCGCCAGCAGCCAACCCGCCCGGGACATTGGAGCCAAAAACATTCAGTACTTC.

V and J are TRBV7-9 and TRBJ2-7; D is perhaps TRBD1 (6 bases). Looked up from germline, CDR1 is SEHNR and CDR2 is FQNEAQ (reference sequence). This CDR3 contains 14 residues. Trimming shortened V by 5 bases and J by 5 bases, and 16 bases separated the two germline ends. CDR3 DNA: TGTGCCAGCAGCACGGACAGAAACGTCCACGAGCAGTACTTC. Translating it yields CASSTDRNVHEQYF.

In this sample, this clone turned up a few times. DNA for the CDR3: TGTGCCAGCAGTACCGGGGGGTCTAATGAAAAACTGTTTTTT. Its protein is CASSTGGSNEKLFF. V and J are TRBV6-6 and TRBJ1-4, with a weak D call TRBD1 (5 bases). V lost 5 bases to trimming and J lost 3 bases, with 10 bases between them. The length of the CDR3 is 14 residues. CDR1 MNHNY and CDR2 SVGAGI come from the germline V gene (reference sequence).

The chain joins TRBV4-3 to TRBJ2-7, with 8 bases aligning to TRBD2. The CDR3 has 15 amino acids. Germline CDR1 LGHNA, CDR2 YSLEER. Losses at the gene ends were 1 base for V and 0 bases for J; bases not matched to a gene: 2. The CDR3 bases are TGCGCCAGCAGCCAAGTCGCGGGGGGCTCCTACGAGCAGTACTTC. Residues: CASSQVAGGSYEQYF.

This chain connects TRBV18 to TRBJ2-5; TRBD1 is a possible D gene (6 bases). The germline gives CDR1 KGHSH, CDR2 LQKENI. There are 12 residues in the CDR3. V was clipped by 6 bases and J by 5 bases, with 10 bases between them. DNA of the CDR3: TGTGCCAGCTCCCAGGGGTACGAGACCCAGTACTTC. It codes for CASSQGYETQYF.

The rearrangement joins TRBV6-1 to TRBJ2-3, with 8 bases that match TRBD2. The V and J ends lost 3 bases and 2 bases, in that order; junction bases with no gene match: 7. CDR3 size: 16 residues. Per the germline V gene, CDR1 is MNHNS and CDR2 is SASEGT. In DNA, the CDR3 is TGTGCCAGCAGTGATATTAGCGGGGCGTTCACAGATACGCAGTATTTT. This translates into CASSDISGAFTDTQYF.

This sequence joins TRBV28 and TRBJ1-6; D not resolved. The germline V gene encodes CDR1 MDHEN and CDR2 SYDVKM. V was shortened by 6 bases and J by 5 bases, with 8 bases between the two germline ends. This CDR3 is built from 13 residues. In nucleotides, the CDR3 is TGTGCCAGCAGCCAAATAGATAATTCACCCCTCCACTTT. Encoded protein: CASSQIDNSPLHF. Variable domain in full (rest from reference TRBV28 and TRBJ1-6): DVKVTQSSRYLVKRTGEKVFLECVQDMDHENMFWYRQDPGLGLRLIYFSYDVKMKEKGDIPEGYSVSREKKERFSLILESASTNQTSMYLCASSQIDNSPLHFGNGTRLTVT.

The gene calls are TRBV4-2 and TRBJ1-5, with a possible D match to TRBD1 (5 bases). The germline gives CDR1 LGHNA, CDR2 YNFKEQ. CDR3 size: 16 residues. Between the trimmed V and J ends, which lost 0 bases and 5 bases, there was a span of 14 bases. CDR3: CASSQDNRQGHQPQHF. The CDR3 region has the DNA TGTGCCAGCAGCCAAGATAACCGTCAGGGCCATCAGCCCCAGCATTTT.

This clone was seen a few times. The chain uses TRBV27 and TRBJ1-4; 9 bases are a match to TRBD1. The V gene end was trimmed by 5 bases and the J gene end by 6 bases; junction bases not matched to a gene: 7. Germline CDR1 reads MNHEY; CDR2 reads SMNVEV (reference sequence). The CDR3 totals 15 residues. The CDR3 loop reads CASSPRQGGDEKLFF. The CDR3 DNA follows: TGTGCCAGCAGTCCACGACAGGGGGGCGATGAAAAACTGTTTTTT.

The J gene is TRBJ1-1, the V gene TRBV7-9; D gene unclear. V was pared by 8 bases and J by 9 bases, with 10 bases between. The CDR3 runs to 10 residues. CDR1 SEHNR and CDR2 FQNEAQ come from the germline V gene (reference sequence). This CDR3 reads CASSLFQAFF. In DNA, the CDR3 is TGTGCCAGCTCCCTGTTCCAAGCTTTCTTT.

The chain recombines TRBV9 with TRBJ2-1, with D unresolved. The CDR3 loop spans 15 amino acids. Trimming stripped 1 base from V and 1 base from J, with 9 bases between. Germline lookup yields CDR1 SGDLS and CDR2 YYNGEE. The CDR3 region has the DNA TGTGCCAGCAGCGTATATTCCACTTCCTACAATGAGCAGTTCTTC. Protein product: CASSVYSTSYNEQFF. Drawing the rest from reference TRBV9 and TRBJ2-1, the complete variable domain is DSGVTQTPKHLITATGQRVTLRCSPRSGDLSVYWYQQSLDQGLQFLIQYYNGEERAKGNILERFSAQQFPDLHSELNLSSLELGDSALYFCASSVYSTSYNEQFFGPGTRLTVL.

The rearrangement links TRBV4-2 to TRBJ2-7; tentative D call: TRBD2 (6 bases). CDR1 is LGHNA and CDR2 is YNFKEQ in the germline V gene. The V end lost 1 base, the J end lost 3 bases, and 10 bases lay between the germline ends. CDR3 length: 14 residues. The CDR3, as DNA: TGTGCCAGCAGCCAAGGGGTTAGCGGCTACGAGCAGTACTTC. This sequence encodes CASSQGVSGYEQYF.

The chain recombines TRBV5-1 with TRBJ1-1, with D perhaps TRBD1 (5 bases). CDR1 SGHRS and CDR2 YFSETQ come from the germline V gene. V was trimmed by 1 base and J by 1 base, leaving 8 bases between them. The CDR3 is 14 residues long. CDR3 sequence (DNA): TGCGCCAGCAGCTTGAGGGGTGGGAACACTGAAGCTTTCTTT. Protein sequence: CASSLRGGNTEAFF.

The chain is built from TRBV9 and TRBJ2-2; D perhaps matches TRBD1 (6 bases). The V gene lost 4 bases and the J gene lost 7 bases, with 11 bases spanning the gap. The length of the CDR3 is 13 residues. In germline, CDR1 is SGDLS, CDR2 YYNGEE. CDR3 coding DNA: TGTGCCAGCAGCCCAGGGGTAGGCGGGGAGCTGTTTTTT. Protein: CASSPGVGGELFF.

The chain carries TRBV12-5 and TRBJ1-2; D uncertain. V lost 5 bases, J lost 2 bases, and 12 bases lay in between. CDR3 length: 14 residues. Per germline, CDR1 LGHNT and CDR2 FRNRAP. CDR3 loop: CASGNAPENYGYTF. The CDR3, as DNA: TGTGCTAGTGGTAACGCCCCAGAAAACTATGGCTACACCTTC.

This clone was seen only once. The chain combines TRBV4-1 with TRBJ2-7; possibly TRBD1 for D (5 bases). Trimming removed 1 base at V and 2 bases at J, with 9 bases between. The CDR3 loop spans 14 amino acids. From germline, CDR1 is MGHRA and CDR2 YSYEKL. CDR3 sequence reads: CASSQVKGPYEQYF. Written as DNA, the CDR3 is TGCGCCAGCAGCCAAGTTAAGGGGCCCTACGAGCAGTACTTC.

The chain has TRBV19 and TRBJ2-5, with 13 bases matching TRBD2. CDR3 length: 15 amino acids. The V segment lost 5 bases and the J segment 5 bases; nucleotides outside the gene matches: 5. Germline V gives CDR1 LNHDA, CDR2 SQIVND (reference sequence). The CDR3 region is CASSVLAGGLETQYF. The CDR3 DNA is TGTGCCAGTAGTGTACTAGCGGGGGGGCTGGAGACCCAGTACTTC.

This chain connects TRBV10-2 to TRBJ1-2; the D gene is possibly TRBD1 (5 bases). The CDR3 has 13 residues. Germline V CDR1 and CDR2: WSHSY, SAAADI. V lost 2 bases, J lost 5 bases, and 9 bases lay in between. CDR3 region: CASSEGREYGYTF. DNA for the CDR3: TGCGCCAGCAGTGAGGGCAGGGAATATGGCTACACCTTC.

The chain joins TRBV29-1 to TRBJ2-3, with TRBD1 matching over 11 bases. This CDR3 spans 15 amino acids. CDR1 and CDR2 (germline): SQVTM, ANQGSEA. V was clipped by 6 bases and J by 1 base; unmatched bases: 6. The CDR3 DNA sequence: TGCAGCGTCATCTGGACAGGGGGCGGCACAGATACGCAGTATTTT. Its translation is CSVIWTGGGTDTQYF.

The chain recombines TRBV28 with TRBJ2-7, with D possibly TRBD1 on 6 matching bases. This CDR3 region has 14 residues. V gave up 3 bases and J gave up 5 bases, with 14 bases separating them. CDR1 is MDHEN and CDR2 is SYDVKM in the germline V gene. The CDR3 loop is CASSFSGAFHEQYF. CDR3 nucleotides: TGTGCCAGCAGTTTTTCAGGGGCTTTTCACGAGCAGTACTTC.

This clone showed up just once. The gene calls are TRBV14 and TRBJ2-7; TRBD2 matches 7 bases. The CDR3 covers 19 residues. In germline, CDR1 is SGHDN, CDR2 FVKESK. With 2 bases clipped from V and 0 bases from J, the junction kept 16 bases outside the gene matches. The DNA of the CDR3 is TGTGCCAGCAGCCAAATTCTATGGGGGGGGGACTCCAACTCCTACGAGCAGTACTTC. Amino acid sequence: CASSQILWGGDSNSYEQYF.